Listed here are 17 T cell receptor beta chains from one sample, sequenced in a study of blood T cell repertoires in COVID-19. Generated by immunoSEQ multiplex PCR, the TCRdb table keeps only in-frame clones and is missing some. The repertoire holds fewer than 120,000 clones, with 60% to 80% as singletons. Sequencing input: peripheral blood. The receptors derive from a woman aged 80 or over with active or convalescent COVID-19.

The chain is built from TRBV2 and TRBJ2-7; 7 positions match TRBD1. The CDR3 has 13 residues. The junction had 8 bases not matched to a gene; V was cut back by 9 bases and J by 3 bases. Germline V CDR1 and CDR2: SNHLY, FYNNEI. CDR3 in DNA: TGTGCCAGTAGGGACAGAACCTTCTACGAGCAGTACTTC. This translates into CASRDRTFYEQYF.

This chain links TRBV19 with TRBJ2-7; possible D gene TRBD1, 6 bases. Germline V gene lookup returns CDR1 LNHDA and CDR2 SQIVND (reference sequence). The CDR3 extends over 15 amino acids. The V gene lost 5 bases and the J gene lost 2 bases, with 16 bases spanning the gap. The DNA for the CDR3 is TGTGCCAGTAGTTTTCGGGGACACTCAACCTACGAGCAGTACTTC. Protein: CASSFRGHSTYEQYF.

V is TRBV21-1 and J is TRBJ1-5; no DNA check was done on the table's D call, TRBD1. TRBV21-1 is classified as a pseudogene. This CDR3 spans 18 amino acids. The CDR3: CASSKYLKGQGLNQPQHF. CDR3 DNA: TGTGCCAGCAGCAAATACCTAAAGGGACAGGGCCTCAATCAGCCCCAGCATTTT.

The J gene is TRBJ1-1, the V gene TRBV11-2, with D possibly TRBD1 on 5 matching bases. Trimming took 5 bases from V and 1 from J, leaving 8 bases between them. The germline gives CDR1 SGHAT, CDR2 FQNNGV. The CDR3 is 13 amino acids. CDR3 sequence reads: CASSLDRNTEAFF. The CDR3 DNA reads TGTGCCAGCAGCCTTGACAGGAACACTGAAGCTTTCTTT.

CDR3 nucleotides: TGCGCCAGCAGCTCCGGCGGGAGCCTAGGGGGGGAGCAGTTCTTC. The encoded protein is CASSSGGSLGGEQFF. The rearrangement uses TRBV5-1 and TRBJ2-1, with D perhaps matching TRBD2 (7 bases). The germline CDR1 and CDR2 sequences are SGHRS and YFSETQ. V shed 3 bases and J shed 10 bases, with 20 bases lying between them. This CDR3 region has 15 residues.

The chain combines TRBV15 with TRBJ1-1; a possible D gene is TRBD1 (6 bases). In germline, CDR1 is LNHNV, CDR2 YYDKDF (reference sequence). The CDR3 covers 14 residues. Deletions cut 8 bases from V and 3 bases from J, with 16 bases between. The CDR3 region is CATWAGGRDTEAFF. The CDR3 nucleotides read TGTGCCACCTGGGCGGGGGGGCGAGACACTGAAGCTTTCTTT.

This chain joins TRBV11-1 and TRBJ2-3; D gene ambiguous. Germline V gene lookup returns CDR1 SGHAT and CDR2 FQDESV (reference sequence). V lost 1 base to trimming and J lost 2 bases, with 13 bases between them. The CDR3 totals 16 residues. CDR3 sequence reads: CASSLGLLRATDTQYF. The CDR3 DNA reads TGTGCCAGCAGCTTAGGTCTCCTACGTGCCACAGATACGCAGTATTTT.

The chain couples TRBV3-1 (or the pseudogene TRBV3-2) to TRBJ1-3, with 7 bases lining up with TRBD1. V lost 5 bases, J lost 2 bases, and 3 bases stayed unmatched. This CDR3 is built from 14 residues. CDR1 and CDR2 (germline): LGHDT, YNNKEL (reference sequence). This CDR3 is CASSYRGAGNTIYF. The CDR3 region has the DNA TGTGCCAGCAGCTACAGGGGAGCTGGAAACACCATATATTTT.

The chain links TRBV2 to TRBJ2-7; TRBD2 is a possible D gene (5 bases). This CDR3 region has 15 residues. Germline V gene sequence: CDR1 SNHLY, CDR2 FYNNEI. V dropped 6 bases and J dropped 6 bases, with 21 bases sitting between them. The CDR3 region has the DNA TGTGCCAGCAGGCCCGGACTCACCAATCCCCTCGAGCAGTACTTC. Translating gives CASRPGLTNPLEQYF.

V and J are TRBV3-1 (or the pseudogene TRBV3-2) and TRBJ2-1; maybe TRBD1 (6 bases). The V end lost 2 bases, the J end lost 8 bases, and 7 bases lay between the germline ends. The CDR3 totals 12 residues. CDR1 is LGHDT, CDR2 YNNKEL, per germline (reference sequence). CDR3 sequence (DNA): TGTGCCAGCAGCCAAAACAGGGATGAGCAGTTCTTC. Translating it yields CASSQNRDEQFF.

This clone was picked up one time. The chain combines TRBV18 with TRBJ1-4; TRBD1 might be the D (6 bases). The CDR3 length is 16 residues. V was pared by 2 bases and J by 0 bases, with 10 bases between. CDR1 and CDR2 from the germline V gene are KGHSH and LQKENI. CDR3 protein: CASSPRTDATNEKLFF. For the CDR3, the DNA is TGTGCCAGCTCACCAAGGACAGATGCAACTAATGAAAAACTGTTTTTT.

In this sample, this clone turned up a few times. This rearrangement joins TRBV4-1 to TRBJ1-2; D is unresolved. Per germline, CDR1 MGHRA and CDR2 YSYEKL. The CDR3 is made up of 15 amino acids. V shed 4 bases and J shed 3 bases, with 15 bases lying between them. The CDR3 sequence: CASSPLARSDYGYTF. In nucleotides, the CDR3 is TGCGCCAGCAGCCCCCTTGCTAGGTCGGACTATGGCTACACCTTC.

The chain joins TRBV6-2 or TRBV6-3 to TRBJ2-1; 7 bases map to TRBD1. The CDR3 has 15 residues. Germline V gene lookup returns CDR1 MNHEY and CDR2 SVGEGT. J lost 6 bases, V lost 4 bases, and 9 bases had no gene match. The CDR3 coding sequence is TGTGCCAGCAGTTTCACAGGGGTCCGTAGCAATGAGCAGTTCTTC. It translates to CASSFTGVRSNEQFF.

J is TRBJ2-3 and V is TRBV2; the match to TRBD2 covers 16 bases. The trim removed 6 bases at V and 1 base at J, leaving 7 bases unmatched. CDR3 length: 18 residues. Germline V gene sequence: CDR1 SNHLY, CDR2 FYNNEI. CDR3 amino acids: CASRYPGTSGGGTDTQYF. CDR3 bases: TGTGCCAGCAGATATCCCGGGACTAGCGGGGGGGGCACAGATACGCAGTATTTT.

V is TRBV27 and J is TRBJ2-2; TRBD2 agrees at 9 bases. Trimming at V came to 6 bases and at J to 4 bases, leaving 15 bases not matched to a gene. Germline CDR1 is MNHEY and CDR2 is SMNVEV (reference sequence). The length of the CDR3 is 18 residues. The CDR3 coding sequence is TGTGCCAGCAGGCTGACAGGAGTCGGACTAGCGCGCACCGGGGAGCTGTTTTTT. Translation: CASRLTGVGLARTGELFF.

The chain has TRBV11-2 and TRBJ1-1; 7 positions agree with TRBD1. Germline CDR1 and CDR2: SGHAT and FQNNGV. The V gene end was trimmed by 5 bases and the J gene end by 4 bases; junction bases not matched to a gene: 7. There are 14 residues in the CDR3. CDR3: CASSPTTGPTEAFF. The CDR3, as DNA: TGTGCCAGCAGCCCTACGACAGGGCCCACTGAAGCTTTCTTT.

The rearrangement uses TRBV5-1 and TRBJ2-2, with D perhaps TRBD2 (6 bases). The CDR3 spans 15 residues. Germline lookup yields CDR1 SGHRS and CDR2 YFSETQ. Deletions cut 3 bases from V and 1 base from J, with 10 bases between. The CDR3 spells CASSSLRENTGELFF. CDR3 bases: TGCGCCAGCAGCTCTTTGCGGGAGAACACCGGGGAGCTGTTTTTT.